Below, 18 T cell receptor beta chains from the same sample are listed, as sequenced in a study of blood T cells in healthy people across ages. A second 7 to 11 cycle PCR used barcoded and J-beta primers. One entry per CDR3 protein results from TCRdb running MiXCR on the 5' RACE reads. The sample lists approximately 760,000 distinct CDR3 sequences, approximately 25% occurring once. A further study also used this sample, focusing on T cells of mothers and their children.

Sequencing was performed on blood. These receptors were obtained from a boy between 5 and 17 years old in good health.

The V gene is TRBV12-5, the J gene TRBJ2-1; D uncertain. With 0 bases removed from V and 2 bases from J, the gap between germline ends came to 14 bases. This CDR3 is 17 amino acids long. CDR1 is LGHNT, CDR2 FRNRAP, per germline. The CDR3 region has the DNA TGTGCTAGTGGTTTGGTAGCATTCCGCAGCCCCTACAATGAGCAGTTCTTC. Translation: CASGLVAFRSPYNEQFF. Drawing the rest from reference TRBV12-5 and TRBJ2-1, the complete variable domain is DARVTQTPRHKVTEMGQEVTMRCQPILGHNTVFWYRQTMMQGLELLAYFRNRAPLDDSGMPKDRFSAEMPDATLATLKIQPSEPRDSAVYFCASGLVAFRSPYNEQFFGPGTRLTVL.

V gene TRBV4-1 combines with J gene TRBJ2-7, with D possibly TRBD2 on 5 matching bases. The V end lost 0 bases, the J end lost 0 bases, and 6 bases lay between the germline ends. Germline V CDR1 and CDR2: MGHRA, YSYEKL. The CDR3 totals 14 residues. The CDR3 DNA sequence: TGCGCCAGCAGCCAAGAGGGAGTCTCCTACGAGCAGTACTTC. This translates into CASSQEGVSYEQYF.

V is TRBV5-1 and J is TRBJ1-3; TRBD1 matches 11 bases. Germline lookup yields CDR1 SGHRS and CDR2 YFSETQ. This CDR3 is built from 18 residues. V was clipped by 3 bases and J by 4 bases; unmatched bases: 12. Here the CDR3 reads CASSSSSGTGGYGNTIYF. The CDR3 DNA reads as TGCGCCAGCAGCTCCTCCTCCGGGACAGGGGGTTACGGAAACACCATATATTTT.

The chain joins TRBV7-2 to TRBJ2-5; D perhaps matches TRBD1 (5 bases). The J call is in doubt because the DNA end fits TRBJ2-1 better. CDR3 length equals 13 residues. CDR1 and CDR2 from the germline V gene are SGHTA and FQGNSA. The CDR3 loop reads CASSLEGFGEQFF. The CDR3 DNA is TGTGCCAGCAGCTTAGAGGGGTTCGGTGAGCAGTTCTTC.

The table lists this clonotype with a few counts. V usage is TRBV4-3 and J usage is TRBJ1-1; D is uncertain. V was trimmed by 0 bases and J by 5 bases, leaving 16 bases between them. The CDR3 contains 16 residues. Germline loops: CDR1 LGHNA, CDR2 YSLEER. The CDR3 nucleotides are TGCGCCAGCAGCCAAGATACGAATCCGGAGGGTACTGAAGCTTTCTTT. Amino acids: CASSQDTNPEGTEAFF.

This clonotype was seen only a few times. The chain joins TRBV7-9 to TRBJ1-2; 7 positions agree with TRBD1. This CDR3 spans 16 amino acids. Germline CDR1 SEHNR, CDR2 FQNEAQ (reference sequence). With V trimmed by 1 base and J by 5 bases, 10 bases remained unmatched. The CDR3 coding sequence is TGTGCCAGCAGCTTAGATGAACCACAGGGGTCGTATGGCTACACCTTC. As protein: CASSLDEPQGSYGYTF.

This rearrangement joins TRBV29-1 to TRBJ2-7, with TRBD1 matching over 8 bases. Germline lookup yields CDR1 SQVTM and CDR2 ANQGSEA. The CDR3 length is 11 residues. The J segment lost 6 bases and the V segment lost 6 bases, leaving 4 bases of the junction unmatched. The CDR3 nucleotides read TGCAGCGTCGGACAGGGAATCGAGCAGTACTTC. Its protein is CSVGQGIEQYF.

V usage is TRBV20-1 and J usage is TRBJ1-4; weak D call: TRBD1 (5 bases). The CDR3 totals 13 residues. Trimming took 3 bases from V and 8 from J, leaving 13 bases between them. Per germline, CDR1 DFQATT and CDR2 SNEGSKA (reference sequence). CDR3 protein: CSASSAGSEKLFF. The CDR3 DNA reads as TGCAGTGCTAGCTCGGCAGGGAGCGAAAAACTGTTTTTT.

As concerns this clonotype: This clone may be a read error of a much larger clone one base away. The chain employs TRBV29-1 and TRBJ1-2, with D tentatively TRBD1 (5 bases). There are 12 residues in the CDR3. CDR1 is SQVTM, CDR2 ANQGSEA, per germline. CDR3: CSAGGEGRGYAF. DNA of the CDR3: TGCAGCGCCGGTGGGGAGGGGAGAGGCTACGCCTTC.

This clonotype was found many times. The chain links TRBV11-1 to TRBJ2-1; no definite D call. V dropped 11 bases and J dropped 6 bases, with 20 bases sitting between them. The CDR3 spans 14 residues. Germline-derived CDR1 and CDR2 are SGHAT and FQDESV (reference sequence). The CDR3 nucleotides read TGTGCCTCATTAATCAGCCCAGTCAGCAATGAGCAGTTCTTC. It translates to CASLISPVSNEQFF.

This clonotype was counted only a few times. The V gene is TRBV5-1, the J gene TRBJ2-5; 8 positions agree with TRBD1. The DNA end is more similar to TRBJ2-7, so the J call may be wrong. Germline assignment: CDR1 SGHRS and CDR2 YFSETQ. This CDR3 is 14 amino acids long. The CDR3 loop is CASRSWDRTYEQYF. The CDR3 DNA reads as TGCGCCAGCAGGTCCTGGGACAGGACCTACGAGCAGTACTTC.

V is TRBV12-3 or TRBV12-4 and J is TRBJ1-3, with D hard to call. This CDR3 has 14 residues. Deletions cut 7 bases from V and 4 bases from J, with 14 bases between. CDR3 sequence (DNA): TGTGCCAGCACCCTGGGTCAGACCGGAAACACCATATATTTT. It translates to CASTLGQTGNTIYF.

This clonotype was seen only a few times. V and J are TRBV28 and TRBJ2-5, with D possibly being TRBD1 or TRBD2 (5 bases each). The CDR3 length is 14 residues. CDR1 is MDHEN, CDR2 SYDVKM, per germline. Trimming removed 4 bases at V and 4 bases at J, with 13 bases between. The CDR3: CASSWDASRETQYF. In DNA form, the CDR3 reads TGTGCCAGCAGTTGGGACGCCTCCAGAGAGACCCAGTACTTC.

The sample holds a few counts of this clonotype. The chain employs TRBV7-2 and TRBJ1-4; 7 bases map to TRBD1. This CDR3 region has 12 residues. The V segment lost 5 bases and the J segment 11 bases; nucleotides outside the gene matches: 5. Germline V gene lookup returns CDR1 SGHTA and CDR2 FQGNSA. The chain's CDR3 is CASSRQGDKLFF. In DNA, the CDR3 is TGTGCCAGCAGCCGACAGGGAGACAAACTGTTTTTT.

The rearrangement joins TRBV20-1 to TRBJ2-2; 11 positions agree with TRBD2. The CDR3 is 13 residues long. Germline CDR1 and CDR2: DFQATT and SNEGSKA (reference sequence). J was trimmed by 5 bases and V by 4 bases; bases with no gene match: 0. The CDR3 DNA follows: TGCAGTGCTACTAGCGGGGGGACCGGGGAGCTGTTTTTT. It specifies CSATSGGTGELFF.

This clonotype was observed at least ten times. The CDR3 protein is CASSKTPGELFF. The CDR3 nucleotides are TGTGCCAGCAGCAAGACACCCGGGGAGCTGTTTTTT. The rearrangement uses TRBV14 and TRBJ2-2; D is undetermined. Germline lookup yields CDR1 SGHDN and CDR2 FVKESK. The CDR3 covers 12 residues. Between the trimmed V and J ends, which lost 5 bases and 6 bases, there was a span of 7 bases.

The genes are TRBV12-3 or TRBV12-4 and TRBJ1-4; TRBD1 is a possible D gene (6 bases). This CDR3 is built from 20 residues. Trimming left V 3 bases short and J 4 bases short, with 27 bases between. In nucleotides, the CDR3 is TGTGCCAGCAGTTTTGTCGTTGAAGGAAAGCTGGACAGAGTTAATGAAAAACTGTTTTTT. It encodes CASSFVVEGKLDRVNEKLFF.

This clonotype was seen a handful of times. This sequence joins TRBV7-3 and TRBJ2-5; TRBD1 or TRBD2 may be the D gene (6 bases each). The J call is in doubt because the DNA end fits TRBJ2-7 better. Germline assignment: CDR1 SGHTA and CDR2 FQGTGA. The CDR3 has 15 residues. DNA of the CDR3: TGTGCCAGCAGCTTACTAGGGGGGAGAGACTACGAGCAGTACTTC. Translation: CASSLLGGRDYEQYF.